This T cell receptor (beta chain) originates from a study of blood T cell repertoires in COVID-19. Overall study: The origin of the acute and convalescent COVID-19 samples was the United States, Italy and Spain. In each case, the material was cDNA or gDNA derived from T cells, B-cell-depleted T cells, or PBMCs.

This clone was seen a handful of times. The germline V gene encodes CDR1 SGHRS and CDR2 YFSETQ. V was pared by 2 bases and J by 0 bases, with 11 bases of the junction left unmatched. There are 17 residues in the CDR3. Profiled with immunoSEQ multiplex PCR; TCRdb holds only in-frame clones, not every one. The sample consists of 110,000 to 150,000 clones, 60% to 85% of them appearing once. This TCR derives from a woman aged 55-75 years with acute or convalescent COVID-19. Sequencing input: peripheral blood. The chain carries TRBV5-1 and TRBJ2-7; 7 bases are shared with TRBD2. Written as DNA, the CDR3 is TGCGCCAGCAGCTTCTGGGGGGGAAAGGCGAGCTCCTACGAGCAGTACTTC. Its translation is CASSFWGGKASSYEQYF. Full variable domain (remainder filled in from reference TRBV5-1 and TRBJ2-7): KAGVTQTPRYLIKTRGQQVTLSCSPISGHRSVSWYQQTPGQGLQFLFEYFSETQRNKGNFPGRFSGRQFSNSRSEMNVSTLELGDSALYLCASSFWGGKASSYEQYFGPGTRLTVT.